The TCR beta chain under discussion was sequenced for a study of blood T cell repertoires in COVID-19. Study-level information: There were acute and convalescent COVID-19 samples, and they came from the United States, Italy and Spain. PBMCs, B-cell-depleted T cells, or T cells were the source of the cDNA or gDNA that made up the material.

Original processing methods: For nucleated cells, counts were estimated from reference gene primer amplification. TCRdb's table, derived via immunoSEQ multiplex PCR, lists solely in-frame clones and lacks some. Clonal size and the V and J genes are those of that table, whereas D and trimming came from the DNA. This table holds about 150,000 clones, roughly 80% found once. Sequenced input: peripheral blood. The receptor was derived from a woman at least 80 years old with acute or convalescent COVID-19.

The CDR3 nucleotides read TGCAGCGCCGGGACAGGTCCCACTGAAGCTTTCTTT. Translating it yields CSAGTGPTEAFF. The chain uses TRBV29-1 and TRBJ1-1, with 8 bases identical to TRBD1. CDR1 and CDR2 from the germline V gene are SQVTM and ANQGSEA. The J segment lost 4 bases and the V segment lost 7 bases, leaving 5 bases of the junction unmatched. The CDR3 is 12 amino acids.